This T cell receptor (beta chain) was identified in a study of cytomegalovirus exposure and HLA in healthy donors. Both 60 Vbeta primers and 13 Jbeta primers went into the PCR. The table came from immunoSEQ multiplex PCR; TCRdb's copy has only in-frame clones and leaves some out. The sample has hundreds of thousands of clones; around 78% are singletons. This CDR3 region has 14 residues. Unmatched junction bases numbered 12, after V lost 8 bases and J lost 4 bases. CDR1 is SQVTM, CDR2 ANQGSEA, per germline. The sample comprised PBMCs. The sequence came from a boy between 5 and 17 years old in good health and CMV-seronegative. V gene TRBV29-1 combines with J gene TRBJ2-3, with 7 bases lining up with TRBD1. The CDR3: CSSLLHRGADTQYF. In DNA form, the CDR3 reads TGCAGCTCTCTGCTCCACAGGGGAGCAGATACGCAGTATTTT.